These 8 T cell receptor beta chains were sequenced from one sample in a study of T cells after yellow fever vaccination. From the 5' RACE reads, TCRdb called clonotypes with MiXCR, one entry per CDR3 protein. The table records 300,000 to 350,000 distinct CDR3 sequences, approximately 4% of them present only once. The sequenced sample was PBMCs, obtained 15 days after the yellow fever booster vaccination. These receptor sequences come from a man aged 18-30 years who received the YFV17D yellow fever vaccine.

This chain connects TRBV6-5 to TRBJ2-7, with 7 bases aligning to TRBD2. Germline V gives CDR1 MNHEY, CDR2 SVGAGI. The CDR3 is made up of 15 amino acids. With V trimmed by 0 bases and J by 4 bases, 6 bases remained unmatched. The CDR3 sequence: CASSYSPASGYEQYV. CDR3 nucleotide sequence: TGTGCCAGCAGTTACTCGCCCGCTAGCGGATACGAGCAGTACGTC.

This clonotype has a count of ten or more. The V gene is TRBV4-2, the J gene TRBJ1-2; D is unclear. The ends were cut back, 0 bases at V and 9 bases at J, with 8 bases in the middle. This CDR3 comprises 12 residues. CDR1 is LGHNA, CDR2 YNFKEQ, per germline. CDR3 loop: CASSQDGRRYTF. As DNA, the CDR3 is TGTGCCAGCAGCCAAGATGGCAGGCGCTACACCTTC.

This clonotype has ten or more counts. V and J are TRBV5-5 and TRBJ2-7; D uncertain. Germline V lookup: CDR1 SGHKS, CDR2 YYEKEE (reference sequence). V shed 2 bases and J shed 1 base, with 13 bases lying between them. The CDR3 loop spans 15 amino acids. As DNA, the CDR3 is TGTGCCAGCAGCTTCTCAACAGTGACATCCTACGAGCAGTACTTC. It is translated as CASSFSTVTSYEQYF.

The chain couples TRBV29-1 to TRBJ1-5; weak D call: TRBD1 (5 bases). Germline CDR1 is SQVTM and CDR2 is ANQGSEA. V gave up 2 bases and J gave up 0 bases, with 5 bases separating them. The CDR3 loop spans 13 amino acids. The CDR3 protein is CSVEQGSNQPQHF. The CDR3 nucleotides are TGCAGCGTTGAACAGGGTAGCAATCAGCCCCAGCATTTT.

This clonotype was seen repeatedly, ten times or more. V and J are TRBV20-1 and TRBJ2-3, with D possibly matching TRBD1 (6 bases). The V gene lost 1 base and the J gene lost 3 bases, with 17 bases spanning the gap. The CDR3 has 16 residues. Germline-derived CDR1 and CDR2 are DFQATT and SNEGSKA (reference sequence). The CDR3 DNA reads TGCAGTGCTAGAGCCACAGGGAGAGCGCGGACAGATACGCAGTATTTT. It translates to CSARATGRARTDTQYF.

This clonotype was recorded many times. The V call is TRBV7-9, the J call TRBJ2-3, with TRBD2 matching over 12 bases. CDR3 length: 19 residues. Germline loops: CDR1 SEHNR, CDR2 FQNEAQ (reference sequence). V shed 6 bases, J shed 0 bases, and the junction held 13 bases outside the gene matches. In DNA, the CDR3 is TGTGCCAGCAGTACTAGCGGGGGGCGAATGAAACCTAGCACAGATACGCAGTATTTT. This sequence encodes CASSTSGGRMKPSTDTQYF.

There are many counts of this clonotype. The chain carries TRBV25-1 and TRBJ2-7; TRBD1 matches at 7 bases. The CDR3 is made up of 13 amino acids. The J segment lost 1 base and the V segment lost 4 bases, leaving 1 base of the junction unmatched. Germline loops: CDR1 MGHDK, CDR2 SYGVNS. Written as DNA, the CDR3 is TGTGCCAGCAGTGCGACAGGGTCCTACGAGCAGTACGTC. Translation: CASSATGSYEQYV.

Many counts were recorded for this clonotype. As DNA, the CDR3 is TGCGCCAGCAAGGTAGGGGCCGAGAATTCACCCCTCCACTTT. Translation gives CASKVGAENSPLHF. V gene TRBV5-1 combines with J gene TRBJ1-6; a possible D gene is TRBD1 (5 bases). The CDR3 spans 14 residues. CDR1 is SGHRS and CDR2 is YFSETQ in the germline V gene. Trimming took 6 bases from V and 7 from J, leaving 14 bases between them.